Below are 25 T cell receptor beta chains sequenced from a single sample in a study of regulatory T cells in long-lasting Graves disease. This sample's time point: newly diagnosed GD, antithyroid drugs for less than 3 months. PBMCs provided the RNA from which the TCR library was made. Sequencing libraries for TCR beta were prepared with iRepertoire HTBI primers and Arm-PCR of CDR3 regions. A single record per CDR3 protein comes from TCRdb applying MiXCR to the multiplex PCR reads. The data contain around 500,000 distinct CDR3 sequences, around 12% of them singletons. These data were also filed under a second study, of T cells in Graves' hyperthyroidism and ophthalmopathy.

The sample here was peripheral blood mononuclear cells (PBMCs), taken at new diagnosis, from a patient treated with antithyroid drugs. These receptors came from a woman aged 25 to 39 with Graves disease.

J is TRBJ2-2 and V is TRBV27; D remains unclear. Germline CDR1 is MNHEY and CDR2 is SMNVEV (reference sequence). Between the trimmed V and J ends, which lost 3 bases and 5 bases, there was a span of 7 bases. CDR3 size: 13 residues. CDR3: CASSFWSTGELFF. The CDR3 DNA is TGTGCCAGCAGTTTTTGGTCGACCGGGGAGCTGTTTTTT.

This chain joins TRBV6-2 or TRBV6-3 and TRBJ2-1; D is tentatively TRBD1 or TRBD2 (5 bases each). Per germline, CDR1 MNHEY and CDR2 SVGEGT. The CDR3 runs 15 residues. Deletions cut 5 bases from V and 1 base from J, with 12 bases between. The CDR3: CASSPLGASYNEQFF. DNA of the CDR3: TGTGCCAGCAGTCCTCTCGGGGCTTCCTACAATGAGCAGTTCTTC.

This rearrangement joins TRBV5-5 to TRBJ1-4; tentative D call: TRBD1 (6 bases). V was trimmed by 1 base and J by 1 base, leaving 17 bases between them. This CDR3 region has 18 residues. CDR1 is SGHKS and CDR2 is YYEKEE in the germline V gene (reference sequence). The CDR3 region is CASSLSPTGHGTNEKLFF. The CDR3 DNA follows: TGTGCCAGCAGCTTGTCCCCCACAGGGCACGGAACTAATGAAAAACTGTTTTTT.

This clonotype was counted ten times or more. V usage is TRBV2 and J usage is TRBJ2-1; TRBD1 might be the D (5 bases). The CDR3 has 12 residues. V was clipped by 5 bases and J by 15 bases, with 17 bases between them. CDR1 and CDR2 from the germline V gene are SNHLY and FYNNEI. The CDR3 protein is CASSFETVNAFF. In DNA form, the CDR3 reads TGTGCCAGCAGTTTTGAGACAGTAAATGCGTTCTTC.

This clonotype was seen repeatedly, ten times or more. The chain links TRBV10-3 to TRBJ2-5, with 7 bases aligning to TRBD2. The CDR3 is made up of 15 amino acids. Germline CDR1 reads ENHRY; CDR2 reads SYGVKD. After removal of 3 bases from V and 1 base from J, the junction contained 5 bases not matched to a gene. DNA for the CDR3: TGTGCCATCAGTGAACATACTAGCGTCCAAGAGACCCAGTACTTC. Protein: CAISEHTSVQETQYF.

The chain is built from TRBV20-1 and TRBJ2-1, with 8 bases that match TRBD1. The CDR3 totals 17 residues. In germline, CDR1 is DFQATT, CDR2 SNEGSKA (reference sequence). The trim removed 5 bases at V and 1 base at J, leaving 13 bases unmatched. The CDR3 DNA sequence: TGCAGTGCTCCCAAGGGGACAGGACGGCTTTCCTACAATGAGCAGTTCTTC. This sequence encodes CSAPKGTGRLSYNEQFF.

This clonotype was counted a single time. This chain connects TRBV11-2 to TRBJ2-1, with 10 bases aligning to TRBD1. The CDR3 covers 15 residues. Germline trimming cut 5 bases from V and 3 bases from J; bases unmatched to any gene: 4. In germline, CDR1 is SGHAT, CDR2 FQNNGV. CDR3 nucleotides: TGTGCCAGCAGCGCTGACAGGGGGCTCTACAATGAGCAGTTCTTC. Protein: CASSADRGLYNEQFF.

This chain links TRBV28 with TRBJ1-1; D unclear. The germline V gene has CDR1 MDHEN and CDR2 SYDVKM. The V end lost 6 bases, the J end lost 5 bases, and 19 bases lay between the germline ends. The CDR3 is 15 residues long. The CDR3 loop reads CASSSQGRIKTEAFF. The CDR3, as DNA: TGTGCCAGCAGCTCTCAAGGGCGGATAAAAACTGAAGCTTTCTTT. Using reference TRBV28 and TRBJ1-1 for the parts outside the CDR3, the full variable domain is DVKVTQSSRYLVKRTGEKVFLECVQDMDHENMFWYRQDPGLGLRLIYFSYDVKMKEKGDIPEGYSVSREKKERFSLILESASTNQTSMYLCASSSQGRIKTEAFFGQGTRLTVV.

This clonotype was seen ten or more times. The CDR3 nucleotides read TGTGCCAGTAGCGGACACGAGAACACTGAAGCTTTCTTT. Amino acids: CASSGHENTEAFF. The chain is built from TRBV19 and TRBJ1-1, with D possibly TRBD1 on 5 matching bases. Deletions cut 6 bases from V and 1 base from J, with 9 bases between. CDR1 and CDR2 from the germline V gene are LNHDA and SQIVND (reference sequence). The CDR3 is made up of 13 amino acids.

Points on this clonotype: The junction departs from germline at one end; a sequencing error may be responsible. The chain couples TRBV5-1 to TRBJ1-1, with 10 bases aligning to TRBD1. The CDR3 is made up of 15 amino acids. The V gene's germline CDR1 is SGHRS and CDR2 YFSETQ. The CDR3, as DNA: TGCGCCAGCAGCTTGGGACAGGGGGCAAACACTGAAGCTTCCTTT. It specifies CASSLGQGANTEASF.

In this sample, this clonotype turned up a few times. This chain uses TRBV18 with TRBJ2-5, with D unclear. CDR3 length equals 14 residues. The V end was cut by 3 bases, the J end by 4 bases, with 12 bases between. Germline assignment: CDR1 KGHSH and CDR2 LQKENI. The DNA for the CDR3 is TGTGCCAGCTCACCTCTTGAGTTTCTAGAGACCCAGTACTTC. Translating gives CASSPLEFLETQYF.

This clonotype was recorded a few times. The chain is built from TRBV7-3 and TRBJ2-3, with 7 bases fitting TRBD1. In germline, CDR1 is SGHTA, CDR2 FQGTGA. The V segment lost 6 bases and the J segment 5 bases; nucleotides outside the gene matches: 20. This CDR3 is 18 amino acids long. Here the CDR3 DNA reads TGTGCCAGCAGTAGACACCCGGGTTCGGGGCAGGGGGAAGATACGCAGTATTTT. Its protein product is CASSRHPGSGQGEDTQYF.

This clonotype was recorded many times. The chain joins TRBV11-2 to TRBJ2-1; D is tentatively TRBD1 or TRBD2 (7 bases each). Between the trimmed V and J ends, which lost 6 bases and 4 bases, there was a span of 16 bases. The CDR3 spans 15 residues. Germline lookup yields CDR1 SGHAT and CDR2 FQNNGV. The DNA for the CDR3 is TGTGCCAGCAGTGTAGGGGGGGACAGTTACAATGAGCAGTTCTTC. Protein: CASSVGGDSYNEQFF.

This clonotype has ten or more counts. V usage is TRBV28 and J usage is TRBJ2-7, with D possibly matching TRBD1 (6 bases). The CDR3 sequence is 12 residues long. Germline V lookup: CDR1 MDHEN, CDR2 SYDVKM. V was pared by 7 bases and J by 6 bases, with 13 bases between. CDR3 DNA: TGTGCCAGCAAAAACACAGGGTCCGAGCAGTACTTC. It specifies CASKNTGSEQYF. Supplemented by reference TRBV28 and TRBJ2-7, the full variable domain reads DVKVTQSSRYLVKRTGEKVFLECVQDMDHENMFWYRQDPGLGLRLIYFSYDVKMKEKGDIPEGYSVSREKKERFSLILESASTNQTSMYLCASKNTGSEQYFGPGTRLTVT.

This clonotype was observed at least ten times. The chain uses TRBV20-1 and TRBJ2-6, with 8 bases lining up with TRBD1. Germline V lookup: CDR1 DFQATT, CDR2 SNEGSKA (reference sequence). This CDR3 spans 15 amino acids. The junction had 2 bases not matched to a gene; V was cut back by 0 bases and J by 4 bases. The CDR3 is CSARETGAGANVLTF. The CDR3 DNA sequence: TGCAGTGCTAGAGAGACAGGGGCCGGGGCCAACGTCCTGACTTTC.

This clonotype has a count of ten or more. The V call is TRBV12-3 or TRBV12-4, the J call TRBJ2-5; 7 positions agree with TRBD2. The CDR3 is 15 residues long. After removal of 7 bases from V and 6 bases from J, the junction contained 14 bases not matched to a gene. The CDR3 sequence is CASTSIPSGGQTQYF. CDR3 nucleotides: TGTGCCAGCACCTCCATCCCCTCGGGGGGTCAGACCCAGTACTTC.

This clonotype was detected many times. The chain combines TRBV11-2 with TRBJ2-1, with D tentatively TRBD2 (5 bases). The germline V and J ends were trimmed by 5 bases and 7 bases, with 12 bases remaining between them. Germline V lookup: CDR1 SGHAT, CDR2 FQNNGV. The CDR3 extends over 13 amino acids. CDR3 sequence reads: CASSIPDSNEQFF. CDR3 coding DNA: TGTGCCAGCAGCATACCGGACTCAAATGAGCAGTTCTTC.

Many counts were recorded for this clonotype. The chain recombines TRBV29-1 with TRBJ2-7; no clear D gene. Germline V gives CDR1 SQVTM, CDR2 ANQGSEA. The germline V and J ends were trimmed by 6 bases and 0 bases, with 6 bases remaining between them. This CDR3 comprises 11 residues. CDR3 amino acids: CSVRLSYEQYF. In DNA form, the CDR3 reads TGCAGCGTCCGACTCTCCTACGAGCAGTACTTC.

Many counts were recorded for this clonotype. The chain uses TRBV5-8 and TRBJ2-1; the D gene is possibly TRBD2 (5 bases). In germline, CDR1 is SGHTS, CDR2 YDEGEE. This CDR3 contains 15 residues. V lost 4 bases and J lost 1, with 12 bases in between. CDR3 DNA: TGTGCCAGCAGCCGACGGGGAGCGTCCTACAATGAGCAGTTCTTC. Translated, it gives CASSRRGASYNEQFF. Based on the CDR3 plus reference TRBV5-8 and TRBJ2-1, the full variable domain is EAGVTQSPTHLIKTRGQQATLRCSPISGHTSVYWYQQALGLGLQFLLWYDEGEERNRGNFPPRFSGRQFPNYSSELNVNALELEDSALYLCASSRRGASYNEQFFGPGTRLTVL.

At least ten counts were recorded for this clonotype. Here the CDR3 reads CASSPNKGADEQFF. The CDR3 nucleotides are TGTGCCAGCTCCCCGAACAAGGGGGCCGATGAGCAGTTCTTC. The chain employs TRBV18 and TRBJ2-1, with 7 nucleotides matching TRBD1. CDR1 KGHSH and CDR2 LQKENI come from the germline V gene. The CDR3 has 14 residues. With V trimmed by 6 bases and J by 8 bases, 10 bases remained unmatched.

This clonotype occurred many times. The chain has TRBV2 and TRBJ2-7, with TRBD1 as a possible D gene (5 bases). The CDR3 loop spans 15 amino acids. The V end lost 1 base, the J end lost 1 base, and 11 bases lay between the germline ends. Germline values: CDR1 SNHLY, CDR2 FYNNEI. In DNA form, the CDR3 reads TGTGCCAGCAGTGAAGAGGCGGCAGGGTCCTACGAGCAGTACTTC. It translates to CASSEEAAGSYEQYF.

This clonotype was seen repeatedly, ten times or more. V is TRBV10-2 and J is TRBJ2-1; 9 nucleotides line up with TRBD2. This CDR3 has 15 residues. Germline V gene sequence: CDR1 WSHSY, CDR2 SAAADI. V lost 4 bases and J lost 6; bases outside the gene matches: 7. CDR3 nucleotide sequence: TGCGCCAGCAGTGGGGGACTAGCCGTAGTCAATGAGCAGTTCTTC. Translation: CASSGGLAVVNEQFF.

The CDR3 nucleotides read TGTGCCAGTAGTTTTACTACCACTAACTATGGCTACACCTTC. Translating it yields CASSFTTTNYGYTF. The V and J genes are TRBV19 and TRBJ1-2; no reliable D call. In germline, CDR1 is LNHDA, CDR2 SQIVND (reference sequence). V gave up 5 bases and J gave up 0 bases, with 10 bases separating them. CDR3 length: 14 residues.

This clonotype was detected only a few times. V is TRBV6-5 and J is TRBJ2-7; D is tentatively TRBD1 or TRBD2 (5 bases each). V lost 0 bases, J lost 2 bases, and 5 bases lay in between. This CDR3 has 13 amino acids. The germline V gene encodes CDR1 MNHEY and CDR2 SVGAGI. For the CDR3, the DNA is TGTGCCAGCAGTTACTCGGGGGCCTACGAGCAGTACTTC. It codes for CASSYSGAYEQYF.

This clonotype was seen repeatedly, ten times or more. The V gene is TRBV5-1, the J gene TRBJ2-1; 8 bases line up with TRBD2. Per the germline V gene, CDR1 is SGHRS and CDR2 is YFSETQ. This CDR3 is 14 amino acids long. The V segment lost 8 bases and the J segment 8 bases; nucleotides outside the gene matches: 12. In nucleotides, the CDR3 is TGCGCCAGTAAGCGGGAGCCCTCCTTGGATGAGCAGTTCTTC. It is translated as CASKREPSLDEQFF.